The 28 T cell receptor beta chains below come from one sample, sequenced in a study of T-cell reconstitution after alpha-beta-depleted transplantation in children. A library of TCRbeta sequences, prepared with unique molecular identifiers, was generated. TCRdb fed the PCR reads into MiXCR, producing one record per CDR3 protein. The top ten clones hold approximately 9.9% of a sample with around 300,000 distinct CDR3 sequences, roughly 25% of them seen once. Source: PBMCs, mostly from graft donor cells, taken 180 days after TCRalphabeta/CD19-depleted stem cell transplant. The receptor set was obtained from a male patient between 5 and 17 years old who had a stem cell transplant for acute lymphoblastic leukemia, so the T cells may come from the graft donor.

The chain recombines TRBV19 with TRBJ1-1, with D uncertain. The germline V and J ends were trimmed by 3 bases and 0 bases, with 8 bases remaining between them. In germline, CDR1 is LNHDA, CDR2 SQIVND (reference sequence). The CDR3 runs to 14 residues. CDR3 bases: TGTGCCAGTAGTATCTGGACGGTGAACACTGAAGCTTTCTTT. Protein: CASSIWTVNTEAFF.

The chain links TRBV5-6 to TRBJ2-7; perhaps D is TRBD1 or TRBD2 (5 bases each). This CDR3 has 11 amino acids. V was cut by 0 bases and J by 12 bases, with 10 bases left in between. Germline CDR1 SGHDT, CDR2 YYEEEE. The CDR3 is CASSLVGTRYF. The CDR3 DNA sequence: TGTGCCAGCAGCTTGGTCGGGACGCGGTACTTC.

J is TRBJ2-2 and V is TRBV28; 11 bases are shared with TRBD2. Per the germline V gene, CDR1 is MDHEN and CDR2 is SYDVKM. This CDR3 is built from 17 residues. The junction had 8 bases not matched to a gene; V was cut back by 1 base and J by 7 bases. CDR3 nucleotide sequence: TGTGCCAGCAGTTTATACGTAGCGGGAGGGCCGGACGGGGAGCTGTTTTTT. It yields the protein CASSLYVAGGPDGELFF.

This clonotype was counted between two and nine times. The chain carries TRBV20-1 and TRBJ2-2; 11 bases match TRBD2. CDR1 is DFQATT, CDR2 SNEGSKA, per germline (reference sequence). The CDR3 extends over 16 amino acids. Trimming took 1 base from V and 3 from J; bases not matched to a gene: 4. CDR3 sequence (DNA): TGCAGTGCTAGAGCCCGACTAGCGGGGTACACCGGGGAGCTGTTTTTT. Its protein is CSARARLAGYTGELFF.

This clonotype was seen only a few times. The chain is built from TRBV5-1 and TRBJ2-7, with D hard to call. V was shortened by 0 bases and J by 5 bases, with 12 bases between the two germline ends. The CDR3 has 14 amino acids. CDR1 is SGHRS, CDR2 YFSETQ, per germline. CDR3 loop: CASSLAGDPHEQYF. CDR3 nucleotide sequence: TGCGCCAGCAGCTTGGCGGGCGACCCCCACGAGCAGTACTTC.

This chain joins TRBV7-3 and TRBJ2-2; 8 bases agree with TRBD1. This CDR3 comprises 16 residues. In germline, CDR1 is SGHTA, CDR2 FQGTGA. With 5 bases clipped from V and 7 bases from J, the junction kept 12 bases outside the gene matches. As DNA, the CDR3 is TGTGCCAGCAGCCTTTCTTTCAGGGGGCGCGGCGGGGAGCTGTTTTTT. It is translated as CASSLSFRGRGGELFF.

This clonotype was observed a handful of times. V gene TRBV2 combines with J gene TRBJ2-3; 8 bases match TRBD2. The CDR3 loop spans 16 amino acids. J was trimmed by 3 bases and V by 6 bases; bases with no gene match: 11. The germline gives CDR1 SNHLY, CDR2 FYNNEI. The CDR3 reads CASRLLSGGATDTQYF. The DNA for the CDR3 is TGTGCCAGCAGACTTCTAAGCGGGGGCGCGACAGATACGCAGTATTTT.

This clonotype was observed once. This chain joins TRBV20-1 and TRBJ2-3; 10 bases match TRBD2. CDR1 DFQATT and CDR2 SNEGSKA come from the germline V gene (reference sequence). CDR3 size: 15 residues. V lost 4 bases to trimming and J lost 4 bases; unmatched junction nucleotides: 8. The CDR3 sequence is CSAIRGTSDADTQYF. The DNA for the CDR3 is TGCAGTGCTATCCGGGGGACTAGCGACGCAGATACGCAGTATTTT.

This clonotype was seen a handful of times. The chain has TRBV4-1 and TRBJ2-1; D is unclear. Germline-derived CDR1 and CDR2 are MGHRA and YSYEKL. The CDR3 is 13 amino acids. The ends were cut back, 0 bases at V and 10 bases at J, with 10 bases in the middle. The CDR3 nucleotides read TGCGCCAGCAGCCAAGAGTCTATGTGGGAGCAGTTCTTC. Its translation: CASSQESMWEQFF.

This clonotype was seen more than once but under ten times. The chain uses TRBV9 and TRBJ2-1; D is perhaps TRBD2 (7 bases). The length of the CDR3 is 18 residues. Trimming stripped 1 base from V and 0 bases from J, with 17 bases between. CDR1 is SGDLS, CDR2 YYNGEE, per germline. Written as DNA, the CDR3 is TGTGCCAGCAGCGTAAGGGGGGGGGCGTGGGGCTCCTACAATGAGCAGTTCTTC. It encodes CASSVRGGAWGSYNEQFF.

This clonotype turned up a few times. This chain joins TRBV20-1 and TRBJ2-1; 9 bases are shared with TRBD1. CDR1 and CDR2 (germline): DFQATT, SNEGSKA (reference sequence). CDR3 length equals 14 residues. With 3 bases clipped from V and 7 bases from J, the junction kept 7 bases outside the gene matches. CDR3 in amino acids: CSARGTGPLNEQFF. The CDR3 nucleotides read TGCAGTGCTAGGGGGACAGGGCCCTTGAATGAGCAGTTCTTC.

This clonotype showed up just a few times. The V gene is TRBV5-1, the J gene TRBJ1-1; D gene unclear. Germline CDR1 is SGHRS and CDR2 is YFSETQ. The CDR3 runs 13 residues. V dropped 2 bases and J dropped 3 bases, with 8 bases sitting between them. The CDR3 region has the DNA TGCGCCAGCAGCTTAATCTGGGACACTGAAGCTTTCTTT. It is translated as CASSLIWDTEAFF.

V gene TRBV20-1 combines with J gene TRBJ2-3; no clear D gene. V was pared by 1 base and J by 11 bases, with 13 bases between. There are 12 residues in the CDR3. CDR1 and CDR2 from the germline V gene are DFQATT and SNEGSKA (reference sequence). CDR3 residues: CSARGNREEQYF. The CDR3, as DNA: TGCAGTGCTAGAGGGAATAGAGAGGAGCAGTATTTT.

In this sample, this clonotype turned up a few times. The chain uses TRBV14 and TRBJ2-5; 10 bases align to TRBD2. The germline V gene encodes CDR1 SGHDN and CDR2 FVKESK. V trimming: 0 bases; J trimming: 7 bases; junction bases outside the gene matches: 11. The length of the CDR3 is 17 residues. The CDR3 DNA is TGTGCCAGCAGCCAAGAGACTAGCGGGCTACAAGAGAGGACCCAGTACTTC. As protein: CASSQETSGLQERTQYF.

The chain couples TRBV9 to TRBJ2-3; 13 bases are shared with TRBD2. The CDR3 contains 15 residues. After removal of 4 bases from V and 4 bases from J, the junction contained 3 bases not matched to a gene. The germline V gene encodes CDR1 SGDLS and CDR2 YYNGEE. The CDR3 spells CASSTGLAGADTQYF. The CDR3 nucleotides are TGTGCCAGCAGCACCGGACTAGCGGGAGCAGATACGCAGTATTTT. The full variable domain, with the rest looked up from reference TRBV9 and TRBJ2-3, is DSGVTQTPKHLITATGQRVTLRCSPRSGDLSVYWYQQSLDQGLQFLIQYYNGEERAKGNILERFSAQQFPDLHSELNLSSLELGDSALYFCASSTGLAGADTQYFGPGTRLTVL.

The V and J genes are TRBV4-1 and TRBJ2-2; 8 positions agree with TRBD2. This CDR3 is built from 17 residues. Germline-derived CDR1 and CDR2 are MGHRA and YSYEKL. The junction had 16 bases not matched to a gene; V was cut back by 3 bases and J by 10 bases. DNA for the CDR3: TGCGCCAGCAGCCAGGCGGGGGGTCCTATTAGGGAGGCGGAGCTGTTTTTT. It is translated as CASSQAGGPIREAELFF.

The chain links TRBV9 to TRBJ1-1; D ambiguous. V was pared by 0 bases and J by 0 bases, with 6 bases between. Germline assignment: CDR1 SGDLS and CDR2 YYNGEE. This CDR3 has 14 amino acids. CDR3 region: CASSVVSVNTEAFF. The CDR3 DNA reads TGTGCCAGCAGCGTAGTCTCGGTGAACACTGAAGCTTTCTTT.

The chain combines TRBV11-1 with TRBJ2-7; 13 bases map to TRBD2. The germline V gene has CDR1 SGHAT and CDR2 FQDESV (reference sequence). The CDR3 consists of 20 residues. After removal of 3 bases from V and 0 bases from J, the junction contained 14 bases not matched to a gene. The CDR3 sequence: CASSFLGGLAGVGFSYEQYF. The DNA for the CDR3 is TGTGCCAGCAGCTTTCTCGGTGGACTAGCGGGAGTGGGGTTCTCCTACGAGCAGTACTTC. The full variable domain, in which reference TRBV11-1 and TRBJ2-7 provide the parts outside the CDR3, is EAEVAQSPRYKITEKSQAVAFWCDPISGHATLYWYRQILGQGPELLVQFQDESVVDDSQLPKDRFSAERLKGVDSTLKIQPAELGDSAMYLCASSFLGGLAGVGFSYEQYFGPGTRLTVT.

The chain links TRBV4-2 to TRBJ2-4; 9 nucleotides match TRBD2. Germline CDR1 is LGHNA and CDR2 is YNFKEQ. The CDR3 is 16 amino acids. Trimming removed 4 bases from V and 1 base from J; junction bases left unmatched: 5. In nucleotides, the CDR3 is TGTGCCAGCAGCCTTATAGCGGGAGTGGCCAAAAACATTCAGTACTTC. Translating it yields CASSLIAGVAKNIQYF.

This rearrangement joins TRBV4-2 to TRBJ2-4; D might be TRBD2 (5 bases). Germline V gene data show CDR1 as LGHNA and CDR2 as YNFKEQ. This CDR3 is 15 amino acids long. The ends were cut back, 0 bases at V and 6 bases at J, with 12 bases in the middle. The CDR3 DNA follows: TGTGCCAGCAGCCAAGATGCCGGGATTGTAAACATTCAGTACTTC. Protein product: CASSQDAGIVNIQYF.

This clonotype was found many times. The chain uses TRBV5-1 and TRBJ2-7; 9 bases agree with TRBD1. Germline V lookup: CDR1 SGHRS, CDR2 YFSETQ. Losses at the gene ends were 3 bases for V and 3 bases for J; bases not matched to a gene: 4. The CDR3 extends over 14 amino acids. CDR3 coding DNA: TGCGCCAGCAGCTCCCGGACAGGGGTCTACGAGCAGTACTTC. This translates into CASSSRTGVYEQYF.

The chain is built from TRBV14 and TRBJ2-3; D uncertain. V lost 1 base and J lost 0, with 8 bases in between. The CDR3 is 15 residues long. Germline V CDR1 and CDR2: SGHDN, FVKESK. CDR3 loop: CASSQVYRSTDTQYF. In DNA, the CDR3 is TGTGCCAGCAGCCAAGTATACAGAAGCACAGATACGCAGTATTTT. Using reference TRBV14 and TRBJ2-3 for the parts outside the CDR3, the full variable domain is EAGVTQFPSHSVIEKGQTVTLRCDPISGHDNLYWYRRVMGKEIKFLLHFVKESKQDESGMPNNRFLAERTGGTYSTLKVQPAELEDSGVYFCASSQVYRSTDTQYFGPGTRLTVL.

This clonotype was seen ten or more times. V and J are TRBV7-8 and TRBJ2-3, with D perhaps given as TRBD1 or TRBD2 (6 bases each). The germline V gene encodes CDR1 SGHVS and CDR2 FQNEAQ. The V and J ends lost 5 bases and 2 bases respectively, with 14 bases between them. This CDR3 spans 15 amino acids. The CDR3, as DNA: TGTGCCAGCAGCCCCAGTCCGGGGGCCACAGATACGCAGTATTTT. Encoded protein: CASSPSPGATDTQYF. The entire variable domain, with the rest obtained from reference TRBV7-8 and TRBJ2-3, is as follows: GAGVSQSPRYKVAKRGQDVALRCDPISGHVSLFWYQQALGQGPEFLTYFQNEAQLDKSGLPSDRFFAERPEGSVSTLKIQRTQQEDSAVYLCASSPSPGATDTQYFGPGTRLTVL.

The CDR3 protein is CASSSQAFF. Here the CDR3 DNA reads TGTGCCAGCAGCTCCCAAGCTTTCTTT. The chain couples TRBV7-9 to TRBJ1-1; D is uncertain. Deletions cut 4 bases from V and 9 bases from J, with 3 bases between. Germline CDR1 is SEHNR and CDR2 is FQNEAQ (reference sequence). The CDR3 loop spans 9 amino acids.

The rearrangement links TRBV5-1 to TRBJ1-6; the D gene is possibly TRBD1 (6 bases). Trimming pared 0 bases from V and 5 bases from J, leaving 12 bases between. The CDR3 consists of 16 residues. The germline CDR1 and CDR2 sequences are SGHRS and YFSETQ. The CDR3 here is CASSLGRTADNSPLHF. The CDR3 DNA follows: TGCGCCAGCAGCTTGGGGCGGACAGCAGATAATTCACCCCTCCACTTT.

This clonotype was observed a few times. The chain joins TRBV4-1 to TRBJ2-7, with D unclear. Germline CDR1 reads MGHRA; CDR2 reads YSYEKL. The CDR3 sequence is 13 residues long. V was clipped by 0 bases and J by 2 bases, with 5 bases between them. CDR3 nucleotide sequence: TGCGCCAGCAGCCAAGAACCTACCTACGAGCAGTACTTC. The encoded protein is CASSQEPTYEQYF.

This clonotype has only a few counts. This sequence joins TRBV6-2 or TRBV6-3 and TRBJ2-4; maybe TRBD2 (6 bases). The CDR3 length is 13 residues. V was trimmed by 5 bases and J by 6 bases, leaving 11 bases between them. Per germline, CDR1 MNHEY and CDR2 SVGEGT. In DNA form, the CDR3 reads TGTGCCAGCAGTCCGGGACTTCGAAACATTCAGTACTTC. Protein: CASSPGLRNIQYF.

This clonotype was observed at least ten times. This chain uses TRBV5-5 with TRBJ1-3, with D maybe TRBD1 (6 bases). The CDR3 has 14 amino acids. Germline CDR1 reads SGHKS; CDR2 reads YYEKEE (reference sequence). Trimming cost V 4 bases and J 3 bases, with 11 bases left between them. The CDR3 DNA sequence: TGTGCCAGCAGCATGCAGGGACATGGAAACACCATATATTTT. As protein: CASSMQGHGNTIYF. Supplemented by reference TRBV5-5 and TRBJ1-3, the full variable domain reads DAGVTQSPTHLIKTRGQQVTLRCSPISGHKSVSWYQQVLGQGPQFIFQYYEKEERGRGNFPDRFSARQFPNYSSELNVNALLLGDSALYLCASSMQGHGNTIYFGEGSWLTVV.